These 20 T cell receptor beta chains came from one sample sequenced in a study of Tregs in tolerant kidney transplant recipients. Sequencing used immunoSEQ multiplex PCR; TCRdb keeps in-frame clones, though not all of them. The data show some 110,000 clones, roughly 92% seen once. The sequenced sample consisted of CD4+ T cells from blood. These receptors were taken from a human donor in good health.

The chain uses TRBV11-3 and TRBJ1-1; the match to TRBD1 covers 10 bases. V shed 5 bases, J shed 3 bases, and the junction held 6 bases outside the gene matches. Germline CDR1 is SGHNT and CDR2 is YENEEA. This CDR3 has 15 amino acids. This chain's CDR3 is CASSKTGTGDTEAFF. The DNA of the CDR3 is TGTGCCAGCAGCAAGACCGGGACAGGGGACACTGAAGCTTTCTTT.

This sequence joins TRBV10-1 and TRBJ1-2; D gene uncertain. The V gene's germline CDR1 is WNHNN and CDR2 SYGVQD (reference sequence). V dropped 4 bases and J dropped 1 base, with 7 bases sitting between them. The CDR3 is 13 amino acids. CDR3: CASSAGINYGYTF. The CDR3 DNA reads as TGCGCCAGCAGTGCGGGGATTAACTATGGCTACACCTTC.

The chain couples TRBV7-8 to TRBJ2-3; 12 positions match TRBD1. The CDR3 length is 15 residues. Trimming took 5 bases from V and 9 from J; bases not matched to a gene: 9. The germline V gene has CDR1 SGHVS and CDR2 FQNEAQ. The CDR3 DNA reads as TGTGCCAGCAGCCCCGCCGGGACAGGGGGCGCGACGCAGTATTTT. It yields the protein CASSPAGTGGATQYF.

The chain is built from TRBV13 and TRBJ2-3; possibly TRBD2 for D (6 bases). The germline gives CDR1 PRHDT, CDR2 FYEKMQ (reference sequence). The CDR3 is 14 amino acids. Trimming stripped 3 bases from V and 2 bases from J, with 9 bases between. The CDR3 coding sequence is TGTGCCAGCAGCTTTGGCGGGATCACAGATACGCAGTATTTT. Its translation is CASSFGGITDTQYF.

The chain recombines TRBV6-5 with TRBJ2-1; D is undetermined. CDR3 length equals 13 residues. V was shortened by 7 bases and J by 13 bases, with 20 bases between the two germline ends. Germline-derived CDR1 and CDR2 are MNHEY and SVGAGI. CDR3 residues: CASTSPSEALQFF. The CDR3 DNA is TGTGCCAGCACTTCGCCATCAGAGGCCCTACAGTTCTTC.

V gene TRBV5-6 combines with J gene TRBJ2-3; TRBD2 aligns across 7 bases. Germline lookup yields CDR1 SGHDT and CDR2 YYEEEE. The CDR3 consists of 16 residues. Trimming removed 3 bases from V and 4 bases from J; junction bases left unmatched: 11. In DNA form, the CDR3 reads TGTGCCAGCAGCTGGGGCTCGGGGGGTCGTGCAGATACGCAGTATTTT. Protein: CASSWGSGGRADTQYF.

The chain has TRBV7-3 and TRBJ1-1; 9 nucleotides match TRBD1. V lost 5 bases, J lost 4 bases, and 14 bases stayed unmatched. CDR1 SGHTA and CDR2 FQGTGA come from the germline V gene. CDR3 size: 17 residues. As DNA, the CDR3 is TGTGCCAGCAGCCACGGAACATTAACAGGGGGCGGCACTGAAGCTTTCTTT. It specifies CASSHGTLTGGGTEAFF.

The chain combines TRBV7-2 with TRBJ2-6; 11 bases are a match to TRBD1. The CDR3 covers 19 residues. Germline-derived CDR1 and CDR2 are SGHTA and FQGNSA. V lost 5 bases, J lost 2 bases, and 11 bases stayed unmatched. CDR3 in amino acids: CASSRPLDRGLTGANVLTF. The CDR3 region has the DNA TGTGCCAGCAGCCGCCCATTGGACAGGGGGCTGACTGGGGCCAACGTCCTGACTTTC.

The CDR3 region has the DNA TGTGCCAGCAGTGCTAGAGATACGCAGTATTTT. Protein sequence: CASSARDTQYF. The chain employs TRBV6-5 and TRBJ2-3; D remains ambiguous. V was trimmed by 5 bases and J by 5 bases, leaving 5 bases between them. CDR3 length: 11 amino acids. Germline V gene lookup returns CDR1 MNHEY and CDR2 SVGAGI.

The gene calls are TRBV5-6 and TRBJ2-5, with 8 bases that match TRBD1. The V gene's germline CDR1 is SGHDT and CDR2 YYEEEE. CDR3 length equals 16 residues. With 6 bases clipped from V and 9 bases from J, the junction kept 19 bases outside the gene matches. CDR3 bases: TGTGCCAGCATCCGGACAGGGTCCCAAAAGGAAGGTGCCCAGTACTTC. Protein product: CASIRTGSQKEGAQYF.

The chain combines TRBV19 with TRBJ1-1; no clear D gene. The CDR3 extends over 13 amino acids. Trimming removed 3 bases at V and 9 bases at J, with 14 bases between. Germline V gives CDR1 LNHDA, CDR2 SQIVND (reference sequence). Here the CDR3 reads CASSIRGTVQAFF. CDR3 coding DNA: TGTGCCAGTAGTATCCGAGGCACAGTGCAAGCTTTCTTT.

This clone has a single count. For the CDR3, the DNA is TGTGCCAGCAGTTACGGAGGAGGTCTTCAGCCCCAGCATTTT. It is translated as CASSYGGGLQPQHF. V usage is TRBV6-6 and J usage is TRBJ1-5; no firm D call. Trimming took 2 bases from V and 6 from J, leaving 11 bases between them. Germline values: CDR1 MNHNY, CDR2 SVGAGI (reference sequence). This CDR3 has 14 residues.

The chain combines TRBV5-4 with TRBJ1-2; D is unclear. V dropped 0 bases and J dropped 7 bases, with 10 bases sitting between them. Per germline, CDR1 SGHNT and CDR2 YYREEE (reference sequence). The CDR3 has 13 amino acids. CDR3 sequence: CASSLDMARGYTF. The CDR3 nucleotides read TGTGCCAGCAGCTTGGACATGGCACGTGGCTACACCTTC.

The chain joins TRBV18 to TRBJ2-1; the D gene is possibly TRBD2 (5 bases). The CDR3 covers 15 residues. V was pared by 2 bases and J by 1 base, with 9 bases between. From germline, CDR1 is KGHSH and CDR2 LQKENI. The CDR3 is CASSPRGISYNEQFF. CDR3 coding DNA: TGTGCCAGCTCACCAAGAGGGATTTCCTACAATGAGCAGTTCTTC. The entire variable domain, with the rest obtained from reference TRBV18 and TRBJ2-1, is as follows: NAGVMQNPRHLVRRRGQEARLRCSPMKGHSHVYWYRQLPEEGLKFMVYLQKENIIDESGMPKERFSAEFPKEGPSILRIQQVVRGDSAAYFCASSPRGISYNEQFFGPGTRLTVL.

This chain uses TRBV2 with TRBJ1-2, with a tentative D call TRBD1 (5 bases). V lost 4 bases and J 0 bases, leaving 12 bases between the germline ends. The CDR3 totals 15 residues. The germline V gene encodes CDR1 SNHLY and CDR2 FYNNEI. CDR3 sequence (DNA): TGTGCCAGCAGTGCCCAACAGGCTTCTAACTATGGCTACACCTTC. Protein: CASSAQQASNYGYTF.

This sequence joins TRBV7-8 and TRBJ2-7; the D gene is possibly TRBD1 (6 bases). V was trimmed by 2 bases and J by 1 base, leaving 12 bases between them. CDR1 is SGHVS, CDR2 FQNEAQ, per germline. The CDR3 extends over 15 amino acids. CDR3 sequence (DNA): TGTGCCAGCAGCTTACCGACAGGATCTTCCTACGAGCAGTACTTC. This encodes CASSLPTGSSYEQYF.

This chain links TRBV30 with TRBJ2-3, with 7 bases matching TRBD2. The CDR3 covers 14 residues. Germline trimming cut 1 base from V and 2 bases from J; bases unmatched to any gene: 3. CDR1 and CDR2 from the germline V gene are GTSNPN and SVGIG (reference sequence). Here the CDR3 reads CAWSDGRTTDTQYF. The CDR3 DNA reads TGTGCCTGGAGTGACGGGAGGACCACAGATACGCAGTATTTT.

The J gene is TRBJ2-3, the V gene TRBV18; D is possibly TRBD1 (5 bases). The CDR3 runs to 15 residues. The V gene lost 6 bases and the J gene lost 2 bases, with 15 bases spanning the gap. Germline values: CDR1 KGHSH, CDR2 LQKENI. The CDR3 spells CASSRQLAFTDTQYF. The CDR3 region has the DNA TGTGCCAGCTCCCGACAGCTTGCCTTCACAGATACGCAGTATTTT.

CDR3 sequence (DNA): TGTGCCAGCTTGGGACCCGAGGCCCACGAGCAGTACTTC. Protein product: CASLGPEAHEQYF. The genes are TRBV18 and TRBJ2-7; possibly TRBD1 or TRBD2 for D (5 bases each). The length of the CDR3 is 13 residues. V was pared by 7 bases and J by 5 bases, with 15 bases between. Per germline, CDR1 KGHSH and CDR2 LQKENI.

The rearrangement uses TRBV6-4 and TRBJ1-4; a weak D match, TRBD1 (6 bases). V was shortened by 6 bases and J by 4 bases, with 12 bases between the two germline ends. Germline assignment: CDR1 MRHNA and CDR2 SNTAGT. The CDR3 sequence is 14 residues long. The CDR3 nucleotides read TGTGCCAGCAGAGGGGGGCGGTTTAATGAAAAACTGTTTTTT. Encoded protein: CASRGGRFNEKLFF.